This TCR beta chain was sequenced in a study of shared clonotypes between healthy human individuals (TCRdb year 2020). General notes on the study: The cohort included a few men and a couple of women between 18 and 49 years of age. To estimate repertoire size and how much clonotypes are shared between individuals, the study performed deep sequencing of blood TCR repertoires from a few healthy adults. Libraries were prepared and TCR repertoires were sequenced by different laboratories using diverse techniques, in order to increase sequencing depth and limit assay-specific biases. Leukapheresis yielded between about 0.9 and 9 billion PBMCs per donor. Points the paper makes about the study in general: Only blood was sampled, and tissue TCR repertoires likely differ from those in blood. Because the study included only a small number of donors, the genetic and exposure-history diversity represented was limited. Pairwise subsampling indicated that sequencing depth was expected to affect the degree of clonotype sharing among donors.

The germline V gene encodes CDR1 MDHEN and CDR2 SYDVKM. Cut back by 5 bases and 0 bases, the V and J ends lie 14 bases apart. From cysteine to phenylalanine, the CDR3 is 15 amino acids long. Only the CDR3 part of the read is kept: 45 bases, read in frame from the first base. Turning to this clone: Its antigen is not yet known. Within one base of it there is no much larger clone, and no base qualities were kept.

Using the deep immunoSEQ assay, multiplex PCR amplified TCR CDR3 regions from genomic DNA. Extracted genomic DNA from each cell subset was distributed evenly across all wells of several immunoSEQ 96-well plates, and each plate was treated as a replicate. For unsorted PBMC, each replicate PCR was loaded with approximately 300 ng genomic DNA, equivalent to roughly 33,000 T cell genomes. Ten immunoSEQ deep assay plates were used to sequence the unsorted PBMC genomic DNA. Purified libraries were quantified with a Qubit 3.0 fluorometer, sized on a Bioanalyzer 2100, and re-quantified with the KAPA Library Quantification kit. Each immunoSEQ 96-well plate was sequenced on its own single-read 150-cycle Illumina NextSeq 550 flow cell. On the authors' methods: Because the immunoSEQ output included only junctional sequences and no quality scores, the filtering could not be the same as the filtering used for full-length reads. To assign V/J genes and CDR3, sequences were annotated against IMGT germline references using PyIR, a Python wrapper for IgBLAST v1.9. Reads with weak V/J assignments (E-value above 1e-6), missing CDR3, stop codons, out-of-frame junctions, or ambiguous translated residues were removed. V3J clonotypes were defined by identical inferred V gene, J gene, and CDR3 amino acid sequence. Percentage overlap between repertoires was computed as shared unique clonotypes divided by the size of the smaller repertoire. Richness of each repertoire was evaluated using RTK rarefaction, the Chao1 estimator, and Recon v2.1 estimates of unobserved clonotypes. Not all clones reach the TCRdb copy of this immuneACCESS table, which keeps in-frame sequences only. Checked studies attribute under half of the gap to unresolved V genes and leave the rest unexplained. V, J and clone size are those of that table, while D and trimming were read from the DNA. The sample table holds roughly 490,000 clones, of which 76% were seen once. The biggest ten clones account for about an eighth of the sample.

The donors were healthy, HIV-negative adults who had no recently reported acute infections or vaccinations. Every donor was a Caucasian adult residing in Nashville, Tennessee, USA. For unsorted samples, about 85 million PBMCs were counted and genomic DNA was extracted with the QIAamp DNA Blood Mini kit. Blood was obtained by leukapheresis, after which PBMCs were separated by Ficoll-Histopaque density gradient centrifugation and cryopreserved in liquid nitrogen vapor phase. This clonotype was obtained from a woman in her thirties or forties in good health. Some clones in this sample may be carry-over from other donors' samples. Specimen: PBMCs. The V and J genes are TRBV28 and TRBJ2-7; TRBD1 could be the D gene, as 6 bases match. The nucleotides are TGTGCCAGCAGTAGGGGACAACCCAGCTCCTACGAGCAGTACTTC. Its protein is CASSRGQPSSYEQYF. Extended through the reference TRBV28 and TRBJ2-7 proteins, this CDR3 yields the full variable domain: DVKVTQSSRYLVKRTGEKVFLECVQDMDHENMFWYRQDPGLGLRLIYFSYDVKMKEKGDIPEGYSVSREKKERFSLILESASTNQTSMYLCASSRGQPSSYEQYFGPGTRLTVT.